Sequencing of this T cell receptor (beta chain) was carried out in a study of spatial heterogeneity in lung cancer. This CDR3 has 15 amino acids. From germline, CDR1 is MNHNS and CDR2 SASEGT. Trimming at V came to 0 bases and at J to 4 bases, leaving 4 bases not matched to a gene. TCRdb re-called the 5' RACE reads through MiXCR, storing one row per CDR3 protein. Of about 9,200 distinct CDR3 sequences in the sample, approximately 7.8% were seen once. Sample time point: sample taken at primary tumor resection. Whole RNA from tumor, nontumor lung or frozen PBMC was sequenced unsorted. Judged by abundance, this clonotype is medium-sized.

V gene TRBV6-1 combines with J gene TRBJ1-2, with TRBD1 identical over 8 bases. The origin of this receptor is a female donor with early-stage non-small cell lung cancer. The sequences come from PBMCs, collected at surgery. The CDR3 is CASSEAPGTGYGYTF. CDR3 in DNA: TGTGCCAGCAGTGAAGCCCCTGGGACAGGCTATGGCTACACCTTC.